A selection of T cell receptor beta chains follows, all from one sample in a study of blood T cell repertoires in COVID-19. Assay used: immunoSEQ multiplex PCR; TCRdb lists only in-frame clones, some missing. The sample has approximately 250,000 clones, 75% to 90% seen once. Sequences were obtained from peripheral blood. The origin of the receptors is a man aged 55 to 70 who had recovered from COVID-19. Each CDR3 is given with its conserved first and last residue. The order of the fields is clone size, J gene, D gene, V gene, CDR3 DNA, CDR3 protein. The D gene is left open where the match is weak. The size of a clone is reported for some rows only, either as once, few or many, or as a class for expanded clones.

clone_size: few
j_call: TRBJ2-7
d_call: NA
v_call: TRBV7-9
cdr3_nt: TGTGCCAGCAGCTTAGGTTCAGGCCCCTACGAGCAGTACTTC
cdr3_aa: CASSLGSGPYEQYF

clone_size: once
j_call: TRBJ2-1
d_call: TRBD2
v_call: TRBV7-3
cdr3_nt: TGTGCCAGCAGCCGGACTAGCGGGGGGACCTATGAGCAGTTCTTC
cdr3_aa: CASSRTSGGTYEQFF

clone_size: once
j_call: TRBJ2-1
d_call: NA
v_call: TRBV18
cdr3_nt: TGTGCCAGCTCAACCGAGGTTAACAATGAGCAGTTCTTC
cdr3_aa: CASSTEVNNEQFF

clone_size: NA
j_call: TRBJ2-5
d_call: TRBD2
v_call: TRBV6-5
cdr3_nt: TGTGCCATCGAGCGGGGGGTCTTCCAAGAGACCCAGTACTTC
cdr3_aa: CAIERGVFQETQYF

clone_size: NA
j_call: TRBJ1-2
d_call: NA
v_call: TRBV3-1/TRBV3-2
cdr3_nt: TGTGCCAGCAGCCAAGATGAGACAGCCTATGGCTACACCTTC
cdr3_aa: CASSQDETAYGYTF

clone_size: NA
j_call: TRBJ1-1
d_call: TRBD1
v_call: TRBV18
cdr3_nt: TGTGCCAGCTCATTTCGGACAGGGAACTTGAACACTGAAGCTTTCTTT
cdr3_aa: CASSFRTGNLNTEAFF

clone_size: NA
j_call: TRBJ2-7
d_call: TRBD1
v_call: TRBV18
cdr3_nt: TGTGCCAGCTCGGCTCGGACAGGGAAATCCTACGAGCAGTACTTC
cdr3_aa: CASSARTGKSYEQYF

clone_size: NA
j_call: TRBJ2-3
d_call: TRBD1
v_call: TRBV4-2
cdr3_nt: TGTGCCAGCAGCCAAGCGGCCGGGACAGGGGGCACAGATACGCAGTATTTT
cdr3_aa: CASSQAAGTGGTDTQYF

clone_size: once
j_call: TRBJ2-3
d_call: NA
v_call: TRBV7-3
cdr3_nt: TGTGCCAGCAGCTTAAGGGCTGCGGGGGCCAGCACAGATACGCAGTATTTT
cdr3_aa: CASSLRAAGASTDTQYF

clone_size: NA
j_call: TRBJ1-5
d_call: NA
v_call: TRBV2
cdr3_nt: TGTGCCAGCAGTTCCAGAGGTAGCAATCAGCCCCAGCATTTT
cdr3_aa: CASSSRGSNQPQHF

clone_size: NA
j_call: TRBJ2-1
d_call: TRBD2
v_call: TRBV3-1/TRBV3-2
cdr3_nt: TGTGCCAGCAGCTTGGGACTAGCTGGGAATGAGCAGTTCTTC
cdr3_aa: CASSLGLAGNEQFF

clone_size: NA
j_call: TRBJ2-5
d_call: NA
v_call: TRBV11-2
cdr3_nt: TGTGCCAGCAGCTCGGTCGGAGAGACCCAGTACTTC
cdr3_aa: CASSSVGETQYF

clone_size: NA
j_call: TRBJ2-1
d_call: NA
v_call: TRBV5-4
cdr3_nt: TGTGCCAGCAGCTTGGCCGGGGTAGCGCGCAATGAGCAGTTCTTC
cdr3_aa: CASSLAGVARNEQFF

clone_size: NA
j_call: TRBJ1-2
d_call: NA
v_call: TRBV4-1
cdr3_nt: TGCGCCAGCAGCCAAGATCCCCCGGGGGGCTACACCTTC
cdr3_aa: CASSQDPPGGYTF

clone_size: once
j_call: TRBJ2-7
d_call: TRBD1
v_call: TRBV6-5
cdr3_nt: TGTGCCAGCAGTTACAGGACAGGGGATTACGAGCAGTACTTC
cdr3_aa: CASSYRTGDYEQYF

clone_size: NA
j_call: TRBJ1-2
d_call: NA
v_call: TRBV18
cdr3_nt: TGTGCCAGCTCACCCAAATGGGGGGGCGCGGACTATGGCTACACCTTC
cdr3_aa: CASSPKWGGADYGYTF

clone_size: NA
j_call: TRBJ1-6
d_call: TRBD1
v_call: TRBV3-1/TRBV3-2
cdr3_nt: TGTGCCAGCAGCCGAGTAGGGGGACAGGAGAATTCACCCCTCCACTTT
cdr3_aa: CASSRVGGQENSPLHF

clone_size: once
j_call: TRBJ1-3
d_call: TRBD1
v_call: TRBV6-5
cdr3_nt: TGTGCCAGCAGAAACACCTGGGACAGTGGAAACACCATATATTTT
cdr3_aa: CASRNTWDSGNTIYF

clone_size: NA
j_call: TRBJ1-2
d_call: TRBD1
v_call: TRBV25-1
cdr3_nt: TGTGCCAGCAGTGAAAACAGGGGTGGCTACACCTTC
cdr3_aa: CASSENRGGYTF

clone_size: NA
j_call: TRBJ2-5
d_call: NA
v_call: TRBV18
cdr3_nt: TGTGCCAGCTCACCAGAGAGCAAAGAGACCCAGTACTTC
cdr3_aa: CASSPESKETQYF

clone_size: NA
j_call: TRBJ2-1
d_call: NA
v_call: TRBV9
cdr3_nt: TGTGCCAGCAGCCCCGACCCGAAACAGGGAAAGCAGTTCTTC
cdr3_aa: CASSPDPKQGKQFF

clone_size: once
j_call: TRBJ1-2
d_call: TRBD1
v_call: TRBV4-1
cdr3_nt: TGCGCCAGCAGCCATGTAACCCGGCCGGGACAGGGGGGTGGCTACACCTTC
cdr3_aa: CASSHVTRPGQGGGYTF

clone_size: NA
j_call: TRBJ2-1
d_call: TRBD1
v_call: TRBV7-3
cdr3_nt: TGTGCCAGCAGCCCCCAGGGGGCAAGCTCCTACAATGAGCAGTTCTTC
cdr3_aa: CASSPQGASSYNEQFF

clone_size: NA
j_call: TRBJ2-4
d_call: NA
v_call: TRBV19
cdr3_nt: TGTGCCAGTAGTATAGCGTCGCGGGGCGGGGACATTCAGTACTTC
cdr3_aa: CASSIASRGGDIQYF

clone_size: once
j_call: TRBJ2-1
d_call: NA
v_call: TRBV7-2
cdr3_nt: TGTGCCAGCAGCGCCCAGGCCAGGGTTAATGAGCAGTTCTTC
cdr3_aa: CASSAQARVNEQFF

clone_size: NA
j_call: TRBJ1-4
d_call: TRBD1
v_call: TRBV2
cdr3_nt: TGTGCCAGCAGCACGACAGGGGGCTCTTTCGAAAAACTGTTTTTT
cdr3_aa: CASSTTGGSFEKLFF

clone_size: once
j_call: TRBJ2-5
d_call: TRBD1
v_call: TRBV5-5
cdr3_nt: TGTGCCAGCAGCCGACTCGACAGGGAAGAGACCCAGTACTTC
cdr3_aa: CASSRLDREETQYF

clone_size: NA
j_call: TRBJ2-5
d_call: TRBD2
v_call: TRBV3-1/TRBV3-2
cdr3_nt: TGTGCCAGCAGCCGCGGGAGAGTCGAGACCCAGTACTTC
cdr3_aa: CASSRGRVETQYF

clone_size: NA
j_call: TRBJ1-1
d_call: TRBD1
v_call: TRBV19
cdr3_nt: TGTGCCAGTAGTCCCGGGACAGGGAACACTGAAGCTTTCTTT
cdr3_aa: CASSPGTGNTEAFF

clone_size: once
j_call: TRBJ1-4
d_call: TRBD1
v_call: TRBV18
cdr3_nt: TGTGCCAGCTCACCCCCCAGGGGACAGGGACCCGAAAAACTGTTTTTT
cdr3_aa: CASSPPRGQGPEKLFF

clone_size: once
j_call: TRBJ1-6
d_call: NA
v_call: TRBV5-1
cdr3_nt: TGCGCCAGCAGCGTAGGGGCAAATAATTCACCCCTCCACTTT
cdr3_aa: CASSVGANNSPLHF

clone_size: NA
j_call: TRBJ2-7
d_call: TRBD1
v_call: TRBV20-1
cdr3_nt: TGCAGTGCCCGGGGACAGAACGAGCAGTACTTC
cdr3_aa: CSARGQNEQYF

clone_size: NA
j_call: TRBJ2-3
d_call: NA
v_call: TRBV9
cdr3_nt: TGTGCCAGCAGTGAGAAACAGGGAAGTATAGGGGATACGCAGTATTTT
cdr3_aa: CASSEKQGSIGDTQYF

clone_size: NA
j_call: TRBJ2-6
d_call: NA
v_call: TRBV10-2
cdr3_nt: TGCGCCAGCAGAGAAGACAGGCTTGGGGCCAACGTCCTGACTTTC
cdr3_aa: CASREDRLGANVLTF

clone_size: NA
j_call: TRBJ2-1
d_call: TRBD2
v_call: TRBV27
cdr3_nt: TGTGCCAGCAGTTTGGCTAGCGGGGGGGCAACTGAGCAGTTCTTC
cdr3_aa: CASSLASGGATEQFF

clone_size: NA
j_call: TRBJ1-1
d_call: NA
v_call: TRBV2
cdr3_nt: TGTGCCAGCAGATCCTCGGGACTCCGGCACGCTTTCTTT
cdr3_aa: CASRSSGLRHAFF

clone_size: once
j_call: TRBJ2-7
d_call: TRBD2
v_call: TRBV4-1
cdr3_nt: TGCGCCAGCAGCCAAGACCGGACTAGAGGGGCCTACGAGCAGTACTTC
cdr3_aa: CASSQDRTRGAYEQYF

clone_size: NA
j_call: TRBJ1-1
d_call: TRBD1
v_call: TRBV5-5
cdr3_nt: TGTGCCAGCAACAGGGGATGGGGGAACACTGAAGCTTTCTTT
cdr3_aa: CASNRGWGNTEAFF

clone_size: few
j_call: TRBJ2-1
d_call: TRBD2
v_call: TRBV19
cdr3_nt: TGTGCCAGTAGTATAGTCTTCCCAGCGGGAGGGAATGAGCAGTTCTTC
cdr3_aa: CASSIVFPAGGNEQFF

clone_size: few
j_call: TRBJ2-7
d_call: TRBD2
v_call: TRBV7-9
cdr3_nt: TGTGCCAGCAGCTTATTCCCTAGTTTGGGGAGGGGCGAGCAGTACTTC
cdr3_aa: CASSLFPSLGRGEQYF

clone_size: few
j_call: TRBJ1-5
d_call: TRBD1
v_call: TRBV3-1/TRBV3-2
cdr3_nt: TGTGCCAGCAGCCTATCGACAGGGGACAATCAGCCCCAGCATTTT
cdr3_aa: CASSLSTGDNQPQHF

clone_size: NA
j_call: TRBJ1-2
d_call: TRBD1
v_call: TRBV7-2
cdr3_nt: TGTGCCAGCAGCCCATGGACAGGGCTGGACTATGGCTACACCTTC
cdr3_aa: CASSPWTGLDYGYTF

clone_size: once
j_call: TRBJ2-1
d_call: TRBD1
v_call: TRBV24-1
cdr3_nt: TGTGCCACCAGTGATTCCACCGGGACAGGGGTGAGCTCCTACAATGAGCAGTTCTTC
cdr3_aa: CATSDSTGTGVSSYNEQFF

clone_size: NA
j_call: TRBJ1-5
d_call: TRBD1
v_call: TRBV28
cdr3_nt: TGTGCCAGCAGTAGAGCGACAGGGTCCAGTCAGCCCCAGCATTTT
cdr3_aa: CASSRATGSSQPQHF

clone_size: NA
j_call: TRBJ2-3
d_call: TRBD2
v_call: TRBV4-2
cdr3_nt: TGTGCCAGCACCAGGGACTATCAGTCCCCAGATACGCAGTATTTT
cdr3_aa: CASTRDYQSPDTQYF

clone_size: NA
j_call: TRBJ1-5
d_call: NA
v_call: TRBV7-2
cdr3_nt: TGTGCCAGCAGCTTACAACCTTCGGACAGCGGCAATCAGCCCCAGCATTTT
cdr3_aa: CASSLQPSDSGNQPQHF

clone_size: NA
j_call: TRBJ2-7
d_call: NA
v_call: TRBV6-5
cdr3_nt: TGTGCCAGCAGAGACGGGACAACCTCCATTTACGAGCAGTACTTC
cdr3_aa: CASRDGTTSIYEQYF

clone_size: NA
j_call: TRBJ2-7
d_call: NA
v_call: TRBV9
cdr3_nt: TGTGCCAGCAGCGTCGCACCGGGGGGGACAGGGACCTACGAGCAGTACTTC
cdr3_aa: CASSVAPGGTGTYEQYF

clone_size: NA
j_call: TRBJ2-1
d_call: TRBD1
v_call: TRBV11-2
cdr3_nt: TGTGCCAGCAGCTTAAACGGACAGGGATATGGCAATGAGCAGTTCTTC
cdr3_aa: CASSLNGQGYGNEQFF

clone_size: NA
j_call: TRBJ2-7
d_call: TRBD1
v_call: TRBV11-2
cdr3_nt: TGTGCCAGCAGCTCCGGGACAGGGGCCTACGAGCAGTACTTC
cdr3_aa: CASSSGTGAYEQYF

clone_size: NA
j_call: TRBJ2-2
d_call: TRBD2
v_call: TRBV11-3
cdr3_nt: TGTGCCAGCAGCTTAACCGGTTTAGCGGGAGGTTTCACCGGGGAGCTGTTTTTT
cdr3_aa: CASSLTGLAGGFTGELFF

clone_size: NA
j_call: TRBJ2-3
d_call: TRBD1
v_call: TRBV10-1
cdr3_nt: TGCGCCAGCAGCTCCGGGACAGGGGGCACAGATACGCAGTATTTT
cdr3_aa: CASSSGTGGTDTQYF

clone_size: few
j_call: TRBJ1-2
d_call: NA
v_call: TRBV6-5
cdr3_nt: TGTGCCAGCAGGAAGGAGACCCCCTATGGCTACACCTTC
cdr3_aa: CASRKETPYGYTF

clone_size: NA
j_call: TRBJ2-3
d_call: TRBD1
v_call: TRBV25-1
cdr3_nt: TGTGCCAGCAGCGCCGGGACAGGGATCACAGATACGCAGTATTTT
cdr3_aa: CASSAGTGITDTQYF

clone_size: once
j_call: TRBJ2-5
d_call: NA
v_call: TRBV15
cdr3_nt: TGTGCCACCAGCAGTCCCTATGAGACCCAGTACTTC
cdr3_aa: CATSSPYETQYF

clone_size: NA
j_call: TRBJ2-5
d_call: TRBD1
v_call: TRBV5-1
cdr3_nt: TGCGCCAGCAGCTTGGGCTCGGCAGGGGGCCGAGAGACCCAGTACTTC
cdr3_aa: CASSLGSAGGRETQYF